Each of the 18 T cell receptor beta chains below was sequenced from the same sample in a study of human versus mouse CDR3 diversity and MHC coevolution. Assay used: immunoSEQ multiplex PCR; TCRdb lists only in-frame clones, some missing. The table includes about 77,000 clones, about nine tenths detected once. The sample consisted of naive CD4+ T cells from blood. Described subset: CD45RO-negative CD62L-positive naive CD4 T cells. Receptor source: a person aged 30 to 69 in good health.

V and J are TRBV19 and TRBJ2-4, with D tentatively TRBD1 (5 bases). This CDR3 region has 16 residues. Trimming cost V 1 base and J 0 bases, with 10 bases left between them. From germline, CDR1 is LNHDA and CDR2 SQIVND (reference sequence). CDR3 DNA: TGTGCCAGTAGTATAGGACAGAGGATAGCCAAAAACATTCAGTACTTC. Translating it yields CASSIGQRIAKNIQYF.

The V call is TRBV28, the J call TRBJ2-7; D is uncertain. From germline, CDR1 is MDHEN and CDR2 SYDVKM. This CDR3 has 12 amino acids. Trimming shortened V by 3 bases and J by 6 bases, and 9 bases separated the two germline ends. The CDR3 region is CASSFGPVEQYF. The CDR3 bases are TGTGCCAGCAGTTTCGGTCCGGTCGAGCAGTACTTC.

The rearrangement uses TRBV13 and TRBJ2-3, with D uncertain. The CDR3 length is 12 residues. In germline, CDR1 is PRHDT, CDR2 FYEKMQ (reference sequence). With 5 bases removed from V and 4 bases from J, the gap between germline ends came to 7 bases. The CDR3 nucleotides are TGTGCCAGCAGCAGCACTTCAGATACGCAGTATTTT. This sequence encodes CASSSTSDTQYF.

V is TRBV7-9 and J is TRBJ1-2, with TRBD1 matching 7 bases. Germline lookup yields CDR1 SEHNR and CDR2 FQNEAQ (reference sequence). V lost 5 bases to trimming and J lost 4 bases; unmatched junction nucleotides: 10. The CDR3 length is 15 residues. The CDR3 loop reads CASSPLTGKGYGYTF. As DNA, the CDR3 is TGTGCCAGCAGCCCACTGACAGGGAAGGGCTATGGCTACACCTTC.

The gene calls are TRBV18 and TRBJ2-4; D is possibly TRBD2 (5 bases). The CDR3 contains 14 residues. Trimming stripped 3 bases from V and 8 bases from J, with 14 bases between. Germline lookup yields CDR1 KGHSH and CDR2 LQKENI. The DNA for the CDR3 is TGTGCCAGCTCACCGACGCCGGGATTGGACATTCAGTACTTC. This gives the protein CASSPTPGLDIQYF.

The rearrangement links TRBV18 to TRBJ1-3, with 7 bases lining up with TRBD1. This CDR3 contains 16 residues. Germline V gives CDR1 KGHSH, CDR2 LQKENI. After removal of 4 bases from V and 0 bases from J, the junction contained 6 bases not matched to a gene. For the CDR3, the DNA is TGTGCCAGCTCACGCGACAGGGCAGACTCTGGAAACACCATATATTTT. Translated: CASSRDRADSGNTIYF.

The CDR3 loop reads CASRTQPQQYF. CDR3 nucleotide sequence: TGTGCCAGCAGGACACAACCCCAGCAGTACTTC. V gene TRBV25-1 combines with J gene TRBJ2-7; no firm D call. This CDR3 contains 11 residues. CDR1 and CDR2 from the germline V gene are MGHDK and SYGVNS. Between the trimmed V and J ends, which lost 6 bases and 8 bases, there was a span of 11 bases.

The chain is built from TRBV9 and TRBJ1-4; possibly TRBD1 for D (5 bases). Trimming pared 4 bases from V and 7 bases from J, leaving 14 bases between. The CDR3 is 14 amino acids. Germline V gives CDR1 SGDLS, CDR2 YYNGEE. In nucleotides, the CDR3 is TGTGCCAGCAGCACCCCAGGGTCGAGTGAAAAACTGTTTTTT. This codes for CASSTPGSSEKLFF. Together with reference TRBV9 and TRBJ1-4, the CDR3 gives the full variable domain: DSGVTQTPKHLITATGQRVTLRCSPRSGDLSVYWYQQSLDQGLQFLIQYYNGEERAKGNILERFSAQQFPDLHSELNLSSLELGDSALYFCASSTPGSSEKLFFGSGTQLSVL.

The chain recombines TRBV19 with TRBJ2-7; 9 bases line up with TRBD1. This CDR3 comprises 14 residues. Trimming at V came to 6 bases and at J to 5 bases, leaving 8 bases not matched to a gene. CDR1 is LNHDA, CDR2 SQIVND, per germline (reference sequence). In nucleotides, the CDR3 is TGTGCCAGTAGGGGGACAGGGTTTTCCCACGAGCAGTACTTC. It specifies CASRGTGFSHEQYF.

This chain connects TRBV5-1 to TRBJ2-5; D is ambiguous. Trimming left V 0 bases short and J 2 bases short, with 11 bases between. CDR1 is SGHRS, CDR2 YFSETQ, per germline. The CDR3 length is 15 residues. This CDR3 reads CASSLEPRPQETQYF. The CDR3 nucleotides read TGCGCCAGCAGCTTGGAGCCCCGCCCGCAAGAGACCCAGTACTTC.

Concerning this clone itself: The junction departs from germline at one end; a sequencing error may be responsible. This CDR3 is CASSLSTEAFF. Here the CDR3 DNA reads TGTGCCAGCAGTTTATCCACTGAGGCTTTCTTT. J is TRBJ1-1 and V is TRBV28; D remains ambiguous. CDR1 MDHEN and CDR2 SYDVKM come from the germline V gene. This CDR3 comprises 11 residues.

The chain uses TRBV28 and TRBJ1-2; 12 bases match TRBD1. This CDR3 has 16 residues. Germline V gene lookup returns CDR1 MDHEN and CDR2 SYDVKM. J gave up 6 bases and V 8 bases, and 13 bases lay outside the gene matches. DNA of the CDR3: TGTGCCAGCGCCTTACGGGACAGGGGGCGCGTCCATGGCTACACCTTC. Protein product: CASALRDRGRVHGYTF.

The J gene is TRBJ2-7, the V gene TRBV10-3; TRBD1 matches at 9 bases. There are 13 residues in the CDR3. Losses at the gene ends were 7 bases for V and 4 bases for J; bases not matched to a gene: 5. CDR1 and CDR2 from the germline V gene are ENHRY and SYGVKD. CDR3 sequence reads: CAIMGQGLYEQYF. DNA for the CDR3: TGTGCCATCATGGGACAGGGACTTTACGAGCAGTACTTC.

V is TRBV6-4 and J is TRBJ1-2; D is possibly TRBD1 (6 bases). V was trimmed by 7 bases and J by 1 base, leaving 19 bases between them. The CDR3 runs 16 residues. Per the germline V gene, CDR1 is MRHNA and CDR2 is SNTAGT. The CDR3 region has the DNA TGTGCCAGCACCATCTCGGCAAGGGGGAGTAACTATGGCTACACCTTC. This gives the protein CASTISARGSNYGYTF.

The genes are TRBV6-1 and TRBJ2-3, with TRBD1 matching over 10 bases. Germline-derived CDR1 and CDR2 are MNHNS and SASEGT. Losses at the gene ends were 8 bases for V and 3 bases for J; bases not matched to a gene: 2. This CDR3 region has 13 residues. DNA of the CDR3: TGTGCCAGCCGGGACAGGGGAACAGATACGCAGTATTTT. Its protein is CASRDRGTDTQYF.

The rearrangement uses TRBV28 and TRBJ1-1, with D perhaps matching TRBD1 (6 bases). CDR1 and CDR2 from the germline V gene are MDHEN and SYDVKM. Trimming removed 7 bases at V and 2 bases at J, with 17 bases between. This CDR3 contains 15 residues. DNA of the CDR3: TGTGCCAGCACCCCACCTTCAGGGGTTAACACTGAAGCTTTCTTT. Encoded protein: CASTPPSGVNTEAFF. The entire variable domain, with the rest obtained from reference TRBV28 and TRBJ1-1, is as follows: DVKVTQSSRYLVKRTGEKVFLECVQDMDHENMFWYRQDPGLGLRLIYFSYDVKMKEKGDIPEGYSVSREKKERFSLILESASTNQTSMYLCASTPPSGVNTEAFFGQGTRLTVV.

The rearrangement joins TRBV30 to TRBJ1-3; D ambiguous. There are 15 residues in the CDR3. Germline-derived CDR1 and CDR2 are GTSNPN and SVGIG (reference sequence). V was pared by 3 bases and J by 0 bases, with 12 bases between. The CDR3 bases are TGTGCCTGGAGCGTCTACAGCAGCTCTGGAAACACCATATATTTT. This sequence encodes CAWSVYSSSGNTIYF.

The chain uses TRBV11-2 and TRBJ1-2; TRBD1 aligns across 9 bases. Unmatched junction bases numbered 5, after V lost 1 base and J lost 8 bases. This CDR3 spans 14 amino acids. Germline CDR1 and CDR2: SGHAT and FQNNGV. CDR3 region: CASSLGQGVGGYTF. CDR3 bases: TGTGCCAGCAGCTTAGGACAGGGGGTCGGAGGCTACACCTTC.